Presented here are 28 T cell receptor beta chains from one specimen sequenced in a study of blood T cells in healthy people across ages (dated by TCRdb to the mid-2010s). Libraries came from 5' RACE. The sequencer was an Illumina HiSeq 2500. A second roughly 7 to 11 cycle PCR used a sample-barcoded 5' primer and a J-beta primer mix. Using fastp at Q25 and MiXCR, TCRdb reprocessed the public reads and kept productive beta chains. CDR3 protein sequences are deduplicated, and each keeps its most common genes and DNA. This sample gives more than 650,000 distinct CDR3 sequences in total; about 53% of them show up just once. The ten top clones hold about two fifths of the sample. The sample taken for sequencing was blood. The receptors were sampled from an older man in good health.

The CDR3 sequence is CASRLPNTGELFF. For the CDR3, the DNA is TGTGCCAGCAGGTTGCCGAACACCGGGGAGCTGTTTTTT. J is TRBJ2-2 and V is TRBV7-2; D not resolved. Germline CDR1 and CDR2: SGHTA and FQGNSA. The V end lost 6 bases, the J end lost 0 bases, and 5 bases lay between the germline ends. This CDR3 is built from 13 residues.

This sequence joins TRBV4-1 and TRBJ2-5; D might be TRBD2 (5 bases). V lost 1 base and J 5 bases, leaving 11 bases between the germline ends. Germline V gene sequence: CDR1 MGHRA, CDR2 YSYEKL. The CDR3 runs to 14 residues. In DNA form, the CDR3 reads TGCGCCAGCAGCCAAGCGCGAGGGCTCGAGACCCAGTACTTC. Its translation: CASSQARGLETQYF.

This clonotype was detected a few times. The genes are TRBV2 and TRBJ2-2; 10 nucleotides line up with TRBD2. Germline V gives CDR1 SNHLY, CDR2 FYNNEI. The CDR3 runs 15 residues. V trimming: 2 bases; J trimming: 5 bases; junction bases outside the gene matches: 2. As DNA, the CDR3 is TGTGCCAGCAGTGAAACTAGCGGGACGACCGGGGAGCTGTTTTTT. Translating gives CASSETSGTTGELFF.

A note on this clonotype: At one end, the junction sequence differs from germline, possibly due to a read error. The chain has TRBV20-1 and TRBJ1-6, with TRBD1 identical over 7 bases. The length of the CDR3 is 14 residues. The germline V gene encodes CDR1 DFQATT and CDR2 SNEGSKA (reference sequence). In DNA, the CDR3 is TGCGGTGCTATAGGGGGCACAGACAATTCACCCCTCCACTTT. This sequence encodes CGAIGGTDNSPLHF.

The chain links TRBV6-5 to TRBJ2-4; perhaps TRBD1 as D (5 bases). The J call may be faulty, since TRBJ2-7 better matches the DNA end. The CDR3 is 14 residues long. Germline lookup yields CDR1 MNHEY and CDR2 SVGAGI. As DNA, the CDR3 is TGTGCCAGCAGTTACTTAGGGAAGGGGTACGAGCAGTACTTC. Translating gives CASSYLGKGYEQYF.

In this sample, this clonotype turned up a few times. The chain joins TRBV15 to TRBJ1-5, with 8 bases aligning to TRBD1. With V trimmed by 6 bases and J by 4 bases, 11 bases remained unmatched. This CDR3 region has 16 residues. Germline V lookup: CDR1 LNHNV, CDR2 YYDKDF (reference sequence). The CDR3: CATRSWGTGKNQPQHF. The CDR3 DNA sequence: TGTGCCACCAGGAGTTGGGGGACAGGAAAGAATCAGCCCCAGCATTTT.

The rearrangement joins TRBV7-9 to TRBJ1-1; 8 bases agree with TRBD1. CDR1 and CDR2 from the germline V gene are SEHNR and FQNEAQ (reference sequence). V trimming: 4 bases; J trimming: 5 bases; junction bases outside the gene matches: 6. The CDR3 spans 14 residues. The CDR3 nucleotides read TGTGCCAGCAGCTCGTCAGGGGGCGGAACTGAAGCTTTCTTT. Its translation is CASSSSGGGTEAFF. Filled out from reference TRBV7-9 and TRBJ1-1, the complete variable domain reads DTGVSQNPRHKITKRGQNVTFRCDPISEHNRLYWYRQTLGQGPEFLTYFQNEAQLEKSRLLSDRFSAERPKGSFSTLEIQRTEQGDSAMYLCASSSSGGGTEAFFGQGTRLTVV.

Only a few counts were recorded for this clonotype. This chain joins TRBV6-1 and TRBJ2-7; 10 nucleotides agree with TRBD2. This CDR3 region has 14 residues. Losses at the gene ends were 9 bases for V and 4 bases for J; bases not matched to a gene: 9. The germline gives CDR1 MNHNS, CDR2 SASEGT. The CDR3 sequence is CASSAGGSRYEQYF. The CDR3 DNA reads TGTGCCAGTTCAGCGGGAGGGAGCCGATACGAGCAGTACTTC.

The rearrangement joins TRBV7-3 to TRBJ2-2, with 8 bases matching TRBD1. The length of the CDR3 is 13 residues. The V and J ends lost 4 bases and 5 bases, in that order; junction bases with no gene match: 0. The germline V gene has CDR1 SGHTA and CDR2 FQGTGA. CDR3 DNA sequence: TGTGCCAGCAGCTACAGGGGGACCGGGGAGCTGTTTTTT. This sequence encodes CASSYRGTGELFF. Drawing the rest from reference TRBV7-3 and TRBJ2-2, the complete variable domain is GAGVSQTPSNKVTEKGKYVELRCDPISGHTALYWYRQSLGQGPEFLIYFQGTGAADDSGLPNDRFFAVRPEGSVSTLKIQRTERGDSAVYLCASSYRGTGELFFGEGSRLTVL.

The rearrangement joins TRBV24-1 to TRBJ2-3; TRBD2 matches 8 bases. Germline CDR1 is KGHDR and CDR2 is SFDVKD. The length of the CDR3 is 15 residues. V was clipped by 3 bases and J by 6 bases; unmatched bases: 7. CDR3: CATSDGGLVMDTQYF. For the CDR3, the DNA is TGTGCCACCAGTGATGGGGGACTAGTAATGGATACGCAGTATTTT.

The V gene is TRBV7-2, the J gene TRBJ2-7, with a possible D match to TRBD2 (6 bases). The CDR3 consists of 14 residues. V lost 5 bases and J lost 0, with 11 bases in between. CDR1 is SGHTA, CDR2 FQGNSA, per germline. CDR3 loop: CASSQLRDSYEQYF. The CDR3 DNA reads as TGTGCCAGCAGCCAACTGCGGGACTCCTACGAGCAGTACTTC.

V is TRBV4-2 and J is TRBJ2-1; 8 bases align to TRBD1. This CDR3 region has 17 residues. With V trimmed by 1 base and J by 4 bases, 9 bases remained unmatched. Per the germline V gene, CDR1 is LGHNA and CDR2 is YNFKEQ. CDR3 sequence reads: CASSQGSGQGAYNEQFF. CDR3 nucleotide sequence: TGTGCCAGCAGCCAAGGGTCGGGGCAGGGGGCTTACAATGAGCAGTTCTTC.

In its sample, this clonotype was seen a few times. The chain employs TRBV6-4 and TRBJ1-2; D possibly corresponds to TRBD1 (5 bases). The CDR3 has 16 amino acids. With 3 bases removed from V and 7 bases from J, the gap between germline ends came to 21 bases. From germline, CDR1 is MRHNA and CDR2 SNTAGT. The CDR3 DNA follows: TGTGCCAGCAGTGAAAGCTCCGGGACCATAAATAGTGGCTACACCTTC. Amino acids: CASSESSGTINSGYTF.

The V and J genes are TRBV14 and TRBJ1-1; 7 positions agree with TRBD1. Germline CDR1 reads SGHDN; CDR2 reads FVKESK. V trimming: 4 bases; J trimming: 4 bases; junction bases outside the gene matches: 9. The CDR3 is made up of 15 amino acids. Here the CDR3 DNA reads TGTGCCAGCAGCCGCCACAGGGGAAGGAGCACTGAAGCTTTCTTT. Residues: CASSRHRGRSTEAFF.

V is TRBV20-1 and J is TRBJ2-1, with D hard to call. This CDR3 contains 10 residues. The V end lost 5 bases, the J end lost 8 bases, and 7 bases lay between the germline ends. CDR1 and CDR2 from the germline V gene are DFQATT and SNEGSKA (reference sequence). Here the CDR3 DNA reads TGCAGTGCTGTCCCTGATGAGCAGTTCTTC. Amino acids: CSAVPDEQFF.

This clonotype was counted between two and nine times. V gene TRBV18 combines with J gene TRBJ2-1; 8 bases fit TRBD2. Germline CDR1 reads KGHSH; CDR2 reads LQKENI. Trimming at V came to 3 bases and at J to 5 bases, leaving 3 bases not matched to a gene. CDR3 length: 14 residues. CDR3 in amino acids: CASSPGLADNEQFF. CDR3 coding DNA: TGTGCCAGCTCACCTGGACTAGCCGACAATGAGCAGTTCTTC.

This chain connects TRBV10-1 to TRBJ2-7; a weak D match, TRBD1 (5 bases). This CDR3 is built from 13 residues. CDR1 is WNHNN, CDR2 SYGVQD, per germline (reference sequence). Trimming pared 3 bases from V and 6 bases from J, leaving 12 bases between. CDR3 sequence: CASSEGPRGEQYF. CDR3 nucleotides: TGCGCCAGCAGTGAAGGGCCAAGGGGCGAGCAGTACTTC.

This clonotype was detected only once. V and J are TRBV11-2 and TRBJ2-7; D is ambiguous. The CDR3 runs 15 residues. V shed 5 bases and J shed 1 base, with 15 bases lying between them. Per germline, CDR1 SGHAT and CDR2 FQNNGV. The DNA for the CDR3 is TGTGCCAGCAGCACAGCCCCGACCCAGTCCTACGAGCAGTACTTC. It specifies CASSTAPTQSYEQYF.

This clonotype was detected a few times. V usage is TRBV2 and J usage is TRBJ2-7; D possibly corresponds to TRBD2 (6 bases). The V end lost 6 bases, the J end lost 5 bases, and 14 bases lay between the germline ends. This CDR3 has 13 amino acids. CDR1 and CDR2 from the germline V gene are SNHLY and FYNNEI. CDR3 protein: CASRVGTLNEQYF. The DNA for the CDR3 is TGTGCCAGCAGGGTCGGGACTCTCAACGAGCAGTACTTC. Full variable domain (missing parts from reference TRBV2 and TRBJ2-7): EPEVTQTPSHQVTQMGQEVILRCVPISNHLYFYWYRQILGQKVEFLVSFYNNEISEKSEIFDDQFSVERPDGSNFTLKIRSTKLEDSAMYFCASRVGTLNEQYFGPGTRLTVT.

The chain uses TRBV4-1 and TRBJ2-3; D possibly corresponds to TRBD2 (5 bases). Germline CDR1 is MGHRA and CDR2 is YSYEKL. CDR3 length equals 14 residues. V dropped 0 bases and J dropped 14 bases, with 18 bases sitting between them. The DNA for the CDR3 is TGCGCCAGCAGCCAAGAGGGCCTAGGGAGATACGCGTATTTT. Protein: CASSQEGLGRYAYF.

The V and J genes are TRBV12-5 and TRBJ2-1, with TRBD1 matching over 10 bases. The CDR3 spans 16 residues. Per the germline V gene, CDR1 is LGHNT and CDR2 is FRNRAP. J gave up 8 bases and V 0 bases, and 7 bases lay outside the gene matches. CDR3 in DNA: TGTGCTAGTGGTTTGGTAATCGGGACAGGGGTCGATGAGCAGTTCTTC. Protein: CASGLVIGTGVDEQFF.

The chain uses TRBV20-1 and TRBJ1-1; D ambiguous. This CDR3 is built from 11 residues. The V gene's germline CDR1 is DFQATT and CDR2 SNEGSKA (reference sequence). With 6 bases removed from V and 8 bases from J, the gap between germline ends came to 13 bases. The CDR3 region has the DNA TGCAGTGCCAAACCCGAAAGGGAAGCTTTCTTT. Translation gives CSAKPEREAFF.

The chain uses TRBV4-2 and TRBJ2-7; TRBD2 matches 13 bases. The germline CDR1 and CDR2 sequences are LGHNA and YNFKEQ. V lost 0 bases, J lost 0 bases, and 17 bases stayed unmatched. This CDR3 has 22 residues. CDR3 coding DNA: TGTGCCAGCAGCCAAGACCTCCCGCAACCGGGACTAGCGGGACCCCGCTCCTACGAGCAGTACTTC. Translated, it gives CASSQDLPQPGLAGPRSYEQYF.

V usage is TRBV7-9 and J usage is TRBJ2-1; the match to TRBD1 covers 8 bases. In germline, CDR1 is SEHNR, CDR2 FQNEAQ (reference sequence). The V gene end was trimmed by 4 bases and the J gene end by 5 bases; junction bases not matched to a gene: 19. This CDR3 contains 19 residues. The CDR3 DNA follows: TGTGCCAGCAGCTCCCGGGACAGGTCGGTGAGTAGCGGTCACAATGAGCAGTTCTTC. The encoded protein is CASSSRDRSVSSGHNEQFF. Full variable domain (missing parts from reference TRBV7-9 and TRBJ2-1): DTGVSQNPRHKITKRGQNVTFRCDPISEHNRLYWYRQTLGQGPEFLTYFQNEAQLEKSRLLSDRFSAERPKGSFSTLEIQRTEQGDSAMYLCASSSRDRSVSSGHNEQFFGPGTRLTVL.

This sequence joins TRBV18 and TRBJ1-4; D is uncertain. Germline CDR1 and CDR2: KGHSH and LQKENI. The CDR3 runs to 17 residues. Deletions cut 3 bases from V and 3 bases from J, with 17 bases between. The CDR3 loop is CASSPQSPGAANEKLFF. CDR3 in DNA: TGTGCCAGCTCACCGCAAAGCCCCGGTGCGGCTAATGAAAAACTGTTTTTT.

This clonotype was picked up a small number of times. The chain is built from TRBV4-2 and TRBJ2-5; D ambiguous. Looked up from germline, CDR1 is LGHNA and CDR2 is YNFKEQ. The CDR3 is 13 residues long. The V end lost 1 base, the J end lost 5 bases, and 8 bases lay between the germline ends. CDR3 region: CASSQAEGETQYF. Here the CDR3 DNA reads TGTGCCAGCAGCCAAGCAGAAGGGGAGACCCAGTACTTC.

This clonotype was seen a few times. The chain links TRBV3-1 to TRBJ1-4, with TRBD1 matching over 8 bases. V lost 5 bases to trimming and J lost 7 bases; unmatched junction nucleotides: 6. Germline-derived CDR1 and CDR2 are LGHDT and YNNKEL (reference sequence). The CDR3 consists of 14 residues. CDR3 region: CASSNSGGGEKLFF. CDR3 in DNA: TGTGCCAGCAGCAACTCAGGGGGCGGTGAAAAACTGTTTTTT.

This clonotype was seen just once. The rearrangement joins TRBV20-1 to TRBJ2-7; 10 bases line up with TRBD1. The germline gives CDR1 DFQATT, CDR2 SNEGSKA (reference sequence). Trimming removed 3 bases from V and 1 base from J; junction bases left unmatched: 9. The CDR3 is 16 amino acids. CDR3 in amino acids: CSASASDRGLSYEQYF. Here the CDR3 DNA reads TGCAGTGCTAGCGCCTCTGACAGGGGGCTATCCTACGAGCAGTACTTC.